This is a list of T cell receptor beta chains from one sample in a study of T cell responses to AZD1222 COVID-19 vaccine. Clones were read by immunoSEQ multiplex PCR, and TCRdb kept only the in-frame ones, dropping some. The table has some 45,000 clones, 90% seen once. Here the sequenced sample was peripheral blood, taken 28 days after the second AZD1222 dose. The receptors derive from an adult who received the AZD1222 COVID-19 vaccine. The CDR3 runs from the conserved cysteine through the conserved F or W. A D gene is named only where the DNA matches it firmly. Clone size is given for some rows only: seen once, a few or many times, or a class if the clone is expanded.

V gene	D gene	clone size	J gene	CDR3 length	CDR3 DNA	CDR3 protein
TRBV6-6	TRBD1	NA	TRBJ1-1	14	TGTGCCAGCAGAGACAGGGGATTGAACACTGAAGCTTTCTTT	CASRDRGLNTEAFF
TRBV12-5	NA	NA	TRBJ1-5	13	TGTGCTAGTGGTTTGGACAGGGTTTGGTCCCAGCATTTT	CASGLDRVWSQHF
TRBV2	NA	NA	TRBJ1-3	16	TGTGCCAGCAGTGGCCCCGGACGTAACTCTGGAAACACCATATATTTT	CASSGPGRNSGNTIYF
TRBV9	NA	few	TRBJ2-4	15	TGTGCCAGCAGCGTAGGCGGAAACCCTAAAAACATTCAGTACTTC	CASSVGGNPKNIQYF
TRBV12-3/TRBV12-4	NA	once	TRBJ1-2	11	TGTGCCAGCACTCAGTACTATGGCTACACCTTC	CASTQYYGYTF
TRBV4-3	NA	once	TRBJ1-1	15	TGCGCCAGCAGCCAACTGTCCGGGAGGAGCACTGAAGCTTTCTTT	CASSQLSGRSTEAFF
TRBV6-5	NA	NA	TRBJ2-3	15	TGTGCCAGCAGTTACGGGGGGGCCACCACAGATACGCAGTATTTT	CASSYGGATTDTQYF
TRBV29-1	TRBD1	NA	TRBJ2-2	15	TGCAGCGTTGATTTGGGACAGGGGGGTCCCGGGGAGCTGTTTTTT	CSVDLGQGGPGELFF
TRBV27	NA	NA	TRBJ2-3	14	TGTGCCAGCAGTTTGGGACTCATCACAGATACGCAGTATTTT	CASSLGLITDTQYF
TRBV12-5	NA	NA	TRBJ2-4	13	TGTGCTAGTGGTTTAGATACAGAAAACATTCAGTACTTC	CASGLDTENIQYF
TRBV14	TRBD1	NA	TRBJ2-5	16	TGTGCCAGCAGCCACCTCGGACAGGCCGGGGAGGAGACCCAGTACTTC	CASSHLGQAGEETQYF
TRBV5-1	TRBD1	NA	TRBJ1-3	17	TGCGCCAGCAGCTTGGTAGGGACAGGGGGCACCGGAAACACCATATATTTT	CASSLVGTGGTGNTIYF
TRBV6-5	NA	once	TRBJ1-5	11	TGTGCCAGCAGTTACGACAGGACCCAGCATTTT	CASSYDRTQHF
TRBV14	NA	few	TRBJ1-5	13	TGTGCCAGCAGCCAAGGTTTGGATCAGCCCCAGCATTTT	CASSQGLDQPQHF
TRBV10-3	NA	NA	TRBJ2-2	16	TGTGCCATCAGGAGGGGGGCCGGGAAATGGACCGGGGAGCTGTTTTTT	CAIRRGAGKWTGELFF
TRBV2	NA	NA	TRBJ2-6	17	TGTGCCAGCAGCCGCCAGGGCCAACCCTCTGGGGCCAACGTCCTGACTTTC	CASSRQGQPSGANVLTF
TRBV6-2/TRBV6-3	NA	NA	TRBJ1-2	17	TGTGCCAGCAGTTACTCCGACGGTCGACGGTGGGGCTATGGCTACACCTTC	CASSYSDGRRWGYGYTF
TRBV7-8	NA	NA	TRBJ1-2	16	TGTGCCAGCAGCTTATTGTCTGGGGTGGCGAACTATGGCTACACCTTC	CASSLLSGVANYGYTF
TRBV5-4	NA	NA	TRBJ2-7	12	TGTGCCAGCAGCTTGGAAATAGGCGAGCAGTACTTC	CASSLEIGEQYF
TRBV7-2	TRBD1	NA	TRBJ2-4	12	TGTGCCAGCAGCTTGTGGACAGGGGCCCCTTCCTTC	CASSLWTGAPSF
TRBV19	NA	NA	TRBJ2-7	14	TGTGCCAGTAGTATAACGGGTCAGATCTACGAGCAGTACTTC	CASSITGQIYEQYF
TRBV2	NA	NA	TRBJ1-5	14	TGTGCCAGCAGTTTACTGCGGGGTAATCAGCCCCAGCATTTT	CASSLLRGNQPQHF
TRBV25-1	TRBD2	NA	TRBJ2-1	14	TGTGCCACCATGAAAGCGGGGGGGAACAATGAGCAGTTCTTC	CATMKAGGNNEQFF
TRBV9	NA	NA	TRBJ1-1	13	TGTGCCAGCAGCGTTAGTCAGGGCGGGGAAGCTTTCTTT	CASSVSQGGEAFF
TRBV28	NA	NA	TRBJ1-4	15	TGTGCCAGCAGTGGGGGCGGAGCCTCTAATGAAAAACTGTTTTTT	CASSGGGASNEKLFF
TRBV4-2	TRBD1	NA	TRBJ1-1	16	TGTGCCAGCAGCCAAGGTCCGGGACAGGGTAACACTGAAGCTTTCTTT	CASSQGPGQGNTEAFF
TRBV3-1/TRBV3-2	TRBD1	NA	TRBJ1-5	15	TGTGCCAGCAGCCAGGGCAGGGGGCGCGGAGAGCCCCAGCATTTT	CASSQGRGRGEPQHF
TRBV19	NA	NA	TRBJ2-1	17	TGTGCCAGTAGTATGGGTCGAGCGGGCGAATCCTACAATGAGCAGTTCTTC	CASSMGRAGESYNEQFF
TRBV7-9	NA	NA	TRBJ2-3	15	TGTGCCAGCAATCTAGTGGGCGGAGGAGGAGATACGCAGTATTTT	CASNLVGGGGDTQYF
TRBV7-2	NA	NA	TRBJ1-4	14	TGTGCCAGCAGCTTTGGGACAACTAATGAAAAACTGTTTTTT	CASSFGTTNEKLFF
TRBV30	NA	NA	TRBJ2-3	13	TGTGCCTGGAGGAACACTGGTACAGATACGCAGTATTTT	CAWRNTGTDTQYF
TRBV4-3	TRBD1	medium-sized	TRBJ2-7	13	TGCGCCAGCAGCCCCCGGACAGGGCGCGAGCAGTACTTC	CASSPRTGREQYF
TRBV12-5	NA	NA	TRBJ2-2	12	TGTGCTAGTGCCCTCCCTTCCGGGGAGCTGTTTTTT	CASALPSGELFF
TRBV5-6	NA	NA	TRBJ1-1	11	TGTGCCAGCAGCTTGAACACCGAAGCTTTCTTT	CASSLNTEAFF
TRBV27	NA	few	TRBJ2-7	13	TGTGCCAGCAGCACCCGGGACCTCTACGAGCAGTACTTC	CASSTRDLYEQYF
TRBV18	TRBD1	NA	TRBJ1-4	14	TGTGCCAGCTCCACAGGGACAGCTAATGAAAAACTGTTTTTT	CASSTGTANEKLFF
TRBV4-2	NA	NA	TRBJ1-2	14	TGTGCCAGCAGCAAGGGGACCGACTACTATGGCTACACCTTC	CASSKGTDYYGYTF
TRBV28	NA	NA	TRBJ2-7	15	TGTGCCAGCAGCCTCCGGGACGGACCCTCCTACGAGCAGTACTTC	CASSLRDGPSYEQYF
TRBV5-1	TRBD1	NA	TRBJ2-1	15	TGCGCCAGCAGCTTACCGGGACAGACCTACAATGAGCAGTTCTTC	CASSLPGQTYNEQFF
TRBV6-5	NA	NA	TRBJ2-7	13	TGTGCCAGCAGTCCCGGACTGACCTACGAGCAGTACTTC	CASSPGLTYEQYF
TRBV7-2	NA	NA	TRBJ2-7	15	TGTGCCAGCAGCTTAGGTTGGGGCCCCACCTACGAGCAGTACTTC	CASSLGWGPTYEQYF
TRBV5-4	TRBD1	NA	TRBJ2-7	14	TGTGCCAGCAGGTCCACAGGGGCACGGTACGAGCAGTACTTC	CASRSTGARYEQYF
TRBV6-5	NA	NA	TRBJ2-2	15	TGTGCCAGCCACCCCCCGGGGGCGCGAACCGGGGAGCTGTTTTTT	CASHPPGARTGELFF
TRBV11-2	NA	NA	TRBJ1-6	17	TGTGCCAGCAGCTTAGTTCGGGTCCCCGAGCGCAATTCACCCCTCCACTTT	CASSLVRVPERNSPLHF
TRBV6-5	TRBD1	NA	TRBJ1-6	15	TGTGCCGTAAGGCCGAGACAGGGGATGAATTCACCCCTCCACTTT	CAVRPRQGMNSPLHF
TRBV5-6	NA	NA	TRBJ1-6	15	TGTGCCAGCAGCTTCGGAAGCTCGAGAAATTCACCCCTCCACTTT	CASSFGSSRNSPLHF
TRBV6-5	TRBD2	NA	TRBJ2-1	15	TGTGCCAGCACCTCGACTAGCGGGGATAACAATGAGCAGTTCTTC	CASTSTSGDNNEQFF